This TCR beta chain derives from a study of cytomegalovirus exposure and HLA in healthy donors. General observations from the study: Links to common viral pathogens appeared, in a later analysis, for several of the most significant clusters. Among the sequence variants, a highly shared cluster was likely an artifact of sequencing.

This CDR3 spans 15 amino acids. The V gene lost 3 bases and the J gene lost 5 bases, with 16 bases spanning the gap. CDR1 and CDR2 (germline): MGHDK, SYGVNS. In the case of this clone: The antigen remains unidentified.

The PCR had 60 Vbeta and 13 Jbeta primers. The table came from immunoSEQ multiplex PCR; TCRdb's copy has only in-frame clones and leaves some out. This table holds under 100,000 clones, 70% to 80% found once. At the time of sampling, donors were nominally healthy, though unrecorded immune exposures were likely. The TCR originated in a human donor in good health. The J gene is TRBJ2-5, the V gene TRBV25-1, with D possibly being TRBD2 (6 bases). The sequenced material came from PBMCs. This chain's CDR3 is CASSEYGQAGETQYF. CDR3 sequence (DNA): TGTGCCAGCAGTGAGTACGGCCAGGCGGGGGAGACCCAGTACTTC.